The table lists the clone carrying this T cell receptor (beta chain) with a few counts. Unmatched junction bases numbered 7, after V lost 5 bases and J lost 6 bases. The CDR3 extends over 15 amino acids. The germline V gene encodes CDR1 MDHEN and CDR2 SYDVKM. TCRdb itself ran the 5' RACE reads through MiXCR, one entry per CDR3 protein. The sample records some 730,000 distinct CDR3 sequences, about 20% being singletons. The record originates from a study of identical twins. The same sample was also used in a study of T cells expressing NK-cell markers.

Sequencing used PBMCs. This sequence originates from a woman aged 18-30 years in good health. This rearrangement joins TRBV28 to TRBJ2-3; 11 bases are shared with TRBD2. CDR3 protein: CASSVAGGLDDTQYF. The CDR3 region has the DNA TGTGCCAGCAGTGTAGCGGGGGGGCTTGACGATACGCAGTATTTT.